The rows below give T cell receptor beta chains drawn from one sample of a study of blood T cell repertoires in COVID-19. Using immunoSEQ multiplex PCR, the repertoire was profiled, and TCRdb retains in-frame clones only, with some absent. Of about 73,000 clones listed, approximately 83% are singletons. Specimen: peripheral blood. These receptors were collected from an older woman with acute or convalescent COVID-19. Each CDR3 is given with its conserved first and last residue. A D gene is named only where the DNA matches it firmly. Clone size is shown for a subset of rows, as once, few, many or a class of expanded clone.

clone_size j_call v_call d_call cdr3_aa cdr3_nt
NA TRBJ1-2 TRBV7-8 TRBD1 CASSPWTGLVDGYTF TGTGCCAGCAGCCCATGGACAGGGCTAGTTGATGGCTACACCTTC
NA TRBJ2-1 TRBV5-6 TRBD2 CASSFWSSGNNEQFF TGTGCCAGCAGCTTTTGGTCTAGCGGCAACAATGAGCAGTTCTTC
NA TRBJ1-4 TRBV6-5 TRBD1 CASSGTANEKLFF TGTGCCAGCAGCGGGACAGCAAATGAAAAACTGTTTTTT
NA TRBJ1-2 TRBV6-2/TRBV6-3 NA CASSFAGANGYTF TGTGCCAGCAGTTTCGCGGGGGCTAATGGCTACACCTTC
NA TRBJ2-1 TRBV5-1 TRBD2 CASSLLSGSYNEQFF TGCGCCAGCAGCTTACTTAGCGGGTCCTACAATGAGCAGTTCTTC
NA TRBJ2-7 TRBV3-1/TRBV3-2 NA CASSQKYYEQYF TGTGCCAGCAGCCAAAAATACTACGAGCAGTACTTC
NA TRBJ2-3 TRBV30 TRBD1 CAWSPQWTGGHIGTQYF TGTGCCTGGAGTCCTCAGTGGACAGGGGGACACATAGGTACGCAGTATTTT
NA TRBJ1-5 TRBV19 NA CASSMPGGTQHF TGTGCCAGTAGTATGCCCGGGGGGACCCAGCATTTT
NA TRBJ1-2 TRBV29-1 TRBD1 CSVAPRGQGASSRYGYTF TGCAGCGTTGCCCCAAGGGGACAGGGGGCGTCTTCGCGCTATGGCTACACCTTC
few TRBJ2-6 TRBV18 NA CASSPKSGANVLTF TGTGCCAGCTCACCCAAATCTGGGGCCAACGTCCTGACTTTC
NA TRBJ2-7 TRBV7-2 NA CASSLSTGIRAREQYF TGTGCCAGCAGCTTGTCTACAGGGATCCGAGCGCGCGAGCAGTACTTC
NA TRBJ1-1 TRBV1 NA CTSSPRQGTEAFF TGCACCAGCAGCCCTCGACAGGGCACTGAAGCTTTCTTT
NA TRBJ1-5 TRBV12-3/TRBV12-4 NA CASRQVGNQPQHF TGTGCCAGCAGGCAGGTGGGCAATCAGCCCCAGCATTTT
NA TRBJ2-1 TRBV9 NA CASSVEGRWSSYNEQFF TGTGCCAGCAGCGTAGAAGGAAGATGGAGCTCCTACAATGAGCAGTTCTTC
NA TRBJ2-2 TRBV6-5 NA CASSYGAVNTGELFF TGTGCCAGCAGTTACGGGGCCGTGAACACCGGGGAGCTGTTTTTT
once TRBJ2-7 TRBV2 TRBD2 CASKSGNLAGVSVSYEQYF TGTGCCAGCAAGTCAGGGAATCTAGCGGGCGTATCCGTCTCCTACGAGCAGTACTTC
few TRBJ1-3 TRBV21-1 NA CASSKVPGQGSTGNTIYF TGTGCCAGCAGCAAAGTACCGGGACAGGGATCTACTGGAAACACCATATATTTT
NA TRBJ2-1 TRBV19 NA CASSIDPGLVRGEQFF TGTGCCAGTAGTATAGATCCTGGACTCGTTCGGGGTGAGCAGTTCTTC
NA TRBJ1-2 TRBV15 TRBD1 CATQWDRQNGYTF TGTGCCACGCAGTGGGACAGACAAAATGGCTACACCTTC
once TRBJ1-2 TRBV6-2/TRBV6-3 TRBD1 CASSYSNQGADYGYTF TGTGCCAGCAGTTACTCAAACCAGGGGGCGGACTATGGCTACACCTTC
NA TRBJ2-7 TRBV13 NA CASSLGESVQYF TGTGCCAGCAGCTTAGGTGAGAGTGTGCAGTACTTC
NA TRBJ1-6 TRBV6-1 NA CASSDAGRINNSPLHF TGTGCCAGCAGTGACGCGGGGAGGATCAATAATTCACCCCTCCACTTT
NA TRBJ1-2 TRBV19 TRBD1 CASSVPPGTGTYGYTF TGTGCCAGTAGTGTCCCCCCGGGGACAGGTACCTATGGCTACACCTTC
NA TRBJ1-1 TRBV19 NA CASPSQLNTEAFF TGTGCCAGCCCTAGTCAGCTGAACACTGAAGCTTTCTTT
NA TRBJ1-5 TRBV5-8 NA CASSSTGNSKPQHF TGTGCCAGCAGCTCTACAGGGAATTCGAAGCCCCAGCATTTT
NA TRBJ2-1 TRBV5-6 TRBD1 CASSSVGTAQNRNEQFF TGTGCCAGCAGCTCGGTAGGGACAGCCCAAAACAGGAATGAGCAGTTCTTC
few TRBJ2-2 TRBV5-8 TRBD2 CASSFAPSGGNTGELFF TGTGCCAGCAGCTTTGCGCCAAGCGGGGGGAACACCGGGGAGCTGTTTTTT
NA TRBJ1-5 TRBV27 TRBD1 CASSLLGRGDSNQPQHF TGTGCCAGCAGTTTATTGGGCAGGGGGGATAGCAATCAGCCCCAGCATTTT
NA TRBJ1-5 TRBV7-2 TRBD1 CASSLNRGQPQHF TGTGCCAGCAGCTTAAACAGGGGTCAGCCCCAGCATTTT
NA TRBJ2-7 TRBV5-1 NA CASSHQVTGSSYEQYF TGCGCCAGCAGCCATCAGGTCACGGGGAGCTCCTACGAGCAGTACTTC
once TRBJ1-1 TRBV18 NA CASSLDRWSEAFF TGTGCCAGCTCACTCGATCGGTGGAGTGAAGCTTTCTTT
NA TRBJ1-1 TRBV2 NA CASSQEGATAEAFF TGTGCCAGCAGCCAGGAAGGGGCGACGGCTGAAGCTTTCTTT
NA TRBJ1-3 TRBV4-2 NA CASSQEAGESGNTIYF TGTGCCAGCAGCCAAGAAGCTGGGGAGTCTGGAAACACCATATATTTT
NA TRBJ1-5 TRBV5-6 NA CASSLGQAHQPQHF TGTGCCAGCAGCTTGGGACAGGCCCATCAGCCCCAGCATTTT
NA TRBJ2-2 TRBV9 NA CASSAPPGQETGELFF TGTGCCAGCAGCGCCCCACCGGGACAAGAGACCGGGGAGCTGTTTTTT
NA TRBJ1-1 TRBV18 TRBD1 CASSPRTGITNTEAFF TGTGCCAGCTCACCGAGGACAGGGATCACGAACACTGAAGCTTTCTTT
few TRBJ1-6 TRBV3-1/TRBV3-2 TRBD1 CASSPRGRDKSPLHF TGTGCCAGCAGCCCAAGGGGGCGCGACAAATCACCCCTCCACTTT